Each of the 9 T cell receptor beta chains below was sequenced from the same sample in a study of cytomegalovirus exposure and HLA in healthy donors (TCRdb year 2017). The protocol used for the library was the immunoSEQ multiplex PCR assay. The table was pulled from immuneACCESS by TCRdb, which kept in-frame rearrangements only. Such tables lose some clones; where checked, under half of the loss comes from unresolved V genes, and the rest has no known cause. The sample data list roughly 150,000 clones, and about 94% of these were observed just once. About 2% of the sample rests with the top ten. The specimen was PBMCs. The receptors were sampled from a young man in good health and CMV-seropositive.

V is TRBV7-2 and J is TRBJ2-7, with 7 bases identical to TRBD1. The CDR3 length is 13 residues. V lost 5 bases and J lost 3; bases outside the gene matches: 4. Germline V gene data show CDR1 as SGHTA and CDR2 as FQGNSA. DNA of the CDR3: TGTGCCAGCAGCGTAGGGACAGTCTACGAGCAGTACTTC. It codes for CASSVGTVYEQYF.

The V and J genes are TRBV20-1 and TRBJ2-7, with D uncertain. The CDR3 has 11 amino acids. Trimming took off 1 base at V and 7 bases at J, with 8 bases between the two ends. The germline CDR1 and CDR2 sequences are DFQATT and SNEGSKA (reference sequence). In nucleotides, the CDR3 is TGCAGTGCTAGAGCCCCCAATGAGCAGTACTTC. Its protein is CSARAPNEQYF.

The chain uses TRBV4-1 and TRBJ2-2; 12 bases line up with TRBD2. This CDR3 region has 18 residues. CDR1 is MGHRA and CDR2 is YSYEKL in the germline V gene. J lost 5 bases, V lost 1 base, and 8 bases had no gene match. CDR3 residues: CASSQGASGRALTGELFF. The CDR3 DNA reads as TGCGCCAGCAGCCAAGGAGCTAGCGGGAGGGCCCTAACCGGGGAGCTGTTTTTT.

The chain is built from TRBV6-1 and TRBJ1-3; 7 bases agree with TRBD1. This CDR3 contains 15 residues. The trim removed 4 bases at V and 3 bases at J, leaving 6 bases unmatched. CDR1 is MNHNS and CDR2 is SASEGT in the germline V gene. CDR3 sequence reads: CASSVLQGIGNTIYF. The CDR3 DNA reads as TGTGCCAGCAGTGTACTACAGGGGATTGGAAACACCATATATTTT.

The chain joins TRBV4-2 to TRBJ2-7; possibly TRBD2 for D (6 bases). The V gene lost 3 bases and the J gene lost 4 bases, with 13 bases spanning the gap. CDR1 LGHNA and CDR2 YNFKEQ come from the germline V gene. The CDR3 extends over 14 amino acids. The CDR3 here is CASSHVAAKYEQYF. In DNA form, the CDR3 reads TGTGCCAGCAGCCATGTAGCGGCTAAGTACGAGCAGTACTTC.

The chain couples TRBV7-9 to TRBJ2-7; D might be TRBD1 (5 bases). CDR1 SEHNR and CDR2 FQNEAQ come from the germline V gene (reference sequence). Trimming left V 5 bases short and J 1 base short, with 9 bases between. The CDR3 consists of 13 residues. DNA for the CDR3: TGTGCCAGCAGCCGACAGCTTTCCTACGAGCAGTACTTC. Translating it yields CASSRQLSYEQYF.

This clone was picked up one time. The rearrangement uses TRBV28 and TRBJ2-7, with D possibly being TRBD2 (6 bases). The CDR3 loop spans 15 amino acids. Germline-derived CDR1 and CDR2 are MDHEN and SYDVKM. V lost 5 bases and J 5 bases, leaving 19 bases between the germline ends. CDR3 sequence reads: CASSGAEAGFHEQYF. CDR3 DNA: TGTGCCAGCAGTGGCGCTGAGGCGGGATTTCACGAGCAGTACTTC.

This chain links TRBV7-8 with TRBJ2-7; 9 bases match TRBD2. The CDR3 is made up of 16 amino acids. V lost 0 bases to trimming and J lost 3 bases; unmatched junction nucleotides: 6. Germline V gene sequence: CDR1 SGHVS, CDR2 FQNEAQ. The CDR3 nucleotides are TGTGCCAGCAGCTTAGCGGAGACTAGCGGCCTCTACGAGCAGTACTTC. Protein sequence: CASSLAETSGLYEQYF.

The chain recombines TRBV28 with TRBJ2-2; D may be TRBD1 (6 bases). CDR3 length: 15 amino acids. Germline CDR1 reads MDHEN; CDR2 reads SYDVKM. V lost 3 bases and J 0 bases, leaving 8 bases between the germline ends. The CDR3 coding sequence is TGTGCCAGCAGTTTCAGGGGAGCGAACACCGGGGAGCTGTTTTTT. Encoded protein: CASSFRGANTGELFF.